This entry concerns a single T cell receptor beta chain. Its target is unknown. The sample is drawn from a study of T cell responses to AZD1222 COVID-19 vaccine. Findings of the study overall: Spike was spanned by vaccine-associated CD4 TCRs, which were dominant at 160-218 and 743-854. Baseline serostatus was positive in only a handful of AZD1222 recipients. Spike-specific TCR depth and breadth grew after two AZD1222 doses.

Trimming stripped 1 base from V and 3 bases from J, with 11 bases between. In germline, CDR1 is MGHRA, CDR2 YSYEKL. This CDR3 contains 15 residues. TCRdb's copy holds only in-frame clones and misses some; the assay was immunoSEQ multiplex PCR. The sample has approximately 99,000 clones, 70% to 90% seen once. This clonotype was sampled from an adult in good health. This sequence joins TRBV4-1 and TRBJ2-3; possible D gene TRBD2, 7 bases. Sequences were derived from peripheral blood, sampled on day 0 of AZD1222 vaccination. CDR3 bases: TGCGCCAGCAGCCAAGGGGGGGGCAGGACAGATACGCAGTATTTT. Translated: CASSQGGGRTDTQYF.